The 4 T cell receptor beta chains below all came from one sample that was sequenced in a study of OX40 agonist ivuxolimab in advanced cancers. Data came from immunoSEQ multiplex PCR; TCRdb stores just in-frame clones and leaves some out. This sample has more than 65,000 clones, with 94% found just once. Specimen: CD4+ or CD8+ T cells sorted from blood, collected in a trial of the OX40 agonist ivuxolimab. The receptors stem from an adult with an advanced solid tumor such as melanoma, head and neck, liver or kidney cancer.

The CDR3 loop reads CSARLDEQFF. CDR3 DNA sequence: TGCAGTGCCAGACTAGATGAGCAGTTCTTC. The chain recombines TRBV20-1 with TRBJ2-1; D might be TRBD2 (6 bases). The CDR3 is made up of 10 amino acids. V lost 6 bases to trimming and J lost 8 bases, with 8 bases between them. Germline-derived CDR1 and CDR2 are DFQATT and SNEGSKA (reference sequence).

The V gene is TRBV7-6, the J gene TRBJ2-7; TRBD1 is a possible D gene (5 bases). This CDR3 has 13 amino acids. V was cut by 3 bases and J by 7 bases, with 13 bases left in between. Germline V CDR1 and CDR2: SGHVS, FNYEAQ. The CDR3 region has the DNA TGTGCCAGCAGCTTCAGACAGCTTGGGGAGCAGTACTTC. Its translation is CASSFRQLGEQYF.

The CDR3 nucleotides read TGTGCCAGCAGTTACAGGGGTAGAGATGAGCAGTTCTTC. It specifies CASSYRGRDEQFF. V and J are TRBV6-5 and TRBJ2-1; TRBD1 is a possible D gene (5 bases). V lost 2 bases to trimming and J lost 8 bases, with 10 bases between them. Germline values: CDR1 MNHEY, CDR2 SVGAGI. This CDR3 is 13 amino acids long.

This sequence joins TRBV5-8 and TRBJ1-2, with TRBD1 as a possible D gene (5 bases). CDR1 SGHTS and CDR2 YDEGEE come from the germline V gene. The germline V and J ends were trimmed by 0 bases and 5 bases, with 14 bases remaining between them. The CDR3 contains 15 residues. The CDR3 here is CASSLVSTDLYGYTF. CDR3 bases: TGTGCCAGCAGCTTGGTGTCGACAGACCTATATGGCTACACCTTC.